The present T cell receptor (beta chain) was sequenced within a study of metastatic and nonmetastatic thyroid tumors. Across the whole study: The study looked at repertoires side by side in blood and in tumor or nodule tissue from malignant and benign thyroid patients.

Concerning this clone: Antigen specificity is unknown.

TCRdb re-analyzed the PCR reads using MiXCR. The sample consists of fewer than 35,000 clones, around 30% of them appearing once. General study points: Malignant tumors reportedly showed significantly higher TCR beta diversity than benign nodules in both blood and tumor.

Ahead of thyroid surgery, no patient had received treatment of any kind. Per germline, CDR1 SGHRS and CDR2 YFSETQ. The CDR3 contains 15 residues. Trimming removed 0 bases at V and 0 bases at J, with 8 bases between. The rearrangement joins TRBV5-1 to TRBJ2-3; D unclear. This TCR was recovered from a female donor with papillary thyroid cancer or a benign thyroid nodule (not recorded which). Some clones in this sample may be carry-over from other donors' samples. The specimen sequenced was blood. CDR3 in DNA: TGCGCCAGCAGCTTGGGGCACACTAGCACAGATACGCAGTATTTT. Amino acid sequence: CASSLGHTSTDTQYF.